Listed here are 9 T cell receptor beta chains from one sample, sequenced in a study of T cell repertoires in cytomegalovirus infection. TCRdb re-called the reads with MiXCR, one entry per CDR3 protein. This table holds approximately 180,000 distinct CDR3 sequences, about 21% found once. The sample taken for sequencing was PBMCs. These receptors all stem from a human donor in good health (CMV status not recorded). Some clones in this sample may be carry-over from other donors' samples.

This clonotype was seen more than once but under ten times. The chain couples TRBV5-1 to TRBJ2-3, with a weak D call TRBD2 (5 bases). This CDR3 contains 14 residues. Germline assignment: CDR1 SGHRS and CDR2 YFSETQ. V lost 5 bases to trimming and J lost 3 bases, with 13 bases between them. The CDR3 sequence: CASSIGGGTDTQYF. Here the CDR3 DNA reads TGCGCCAGCAGTATAGGAGGAGGTACAGATACGCAGTATTTT.

This clonotype was detected many times. The rearrangement links TRBV7-2 to TRBJ2-7; no firm D call. The CDR3 loop spans 15 amino acids. Trimming removed 2 bases from V and 0 bases from J, with 11 bases in between. Germline lookup yields CDR1 SGHTA and CDR2 FQGNSA. The CDR3 bases are TGTGCCAGCAGCTTAACTCTCGGTGGCTCCTACGAGCAGTACTTC. Its translation: CASSLTLGGSYEQYF.

This chain joins TRBV5-6 and TRBJ2-2, with D possibly matching TRBD2 (6 bases). The germline gives CDR1 SGHDT, CDR2 YYEEEE. The V and J ends lost 0 bases and 3 bases respectively, with 12 bases between them. There are 16 residues in the CDR3. The CDR3 protein is CASSLVERVDTGELFF. The CDR3 DNA sequence: TGTGCCAGCAGCTTGGTGGAGCGGGTCGACACCGGGGAGCTGTTTTTT.

This clonotype was seen repeatedly, ten times or more. The chain employs TRBV7-2 and TRBJ1-6, with no clear D. This CDR3 comprises 14 residues. Germline V CDR1 and CDR2: SGHTA, FQGNSA. V gave up 2 bases and J gave up 3 bases, with 5 bases separating them. CDR3 sequence reads: CASSLLNYNSPLHF. Here the CDR3 DNA reads TGTGCCAGCAGCTTACTGAACTATAATTCACCCCTCCACTTT.

This clonotype was seen many times. V usage is TRBV19 and J usage is TRBJ2-1, with TRBD1 identical over 7 bases. The ends lost 7 bases at V and 6 bases at J; junction bases unmatched: 6. There are 13 residues in the CDR3. The germline V gene has CDR1 LNHDA and CDR2 SQIVND (reference sequence). The CDR3 nucleotides read TGTGCCAGTACCAGGGGGTTCGGCAATGAGCAGTTCTTC. Translation: CASTRGFGNEQFF.

The V call is TRBV5-1, the J call TRBJ2-5; D may correspond to TRBD1 or TRBD2 (5 bases each). The V and J ends lost 2 bases and 6 bases respectively, with 14 bases between them. In germline, CDR1 is SGHRS, CDR2 YFSETQ. The CDR3 sequence is 14 residues long. The CDR3: CASSFGTPGQTQYF. Here the CDR3 DNA reads TGCGCCAGCAGCTTCGGGACCCCGGGACAGACCCAGTACTTC.

The CDR3 sequence is CASSTYTGGRTEAFF. CDR3 nucleotide sequence: TGTGCCAGTAGTACCTATACAGGGGGGAGGACTGAAGCTTTCTTT. V gene TRBV19 combines with J gene TRBJ1-1, with 8 nucleotides matching TRBD1. V gave up 4 bases and J gave up 5 bases; unmatched junction bases: 9. Germline V lookup: CDR1 LNHDA, CDR2 SQIVND (reference sequence). This CDR3 is built from 15 residues.

The chain carries TRBV7-2 and TRBJ2-3; TRBD2 aligns across 10 bases. The CDR3 is 17 amino acids. Unmatched junction bases numbered 11, after V lost 3 bases and J lost 5 bases. Germline assignment: CDR1 SGHTA and CDR2 FQGNSA. The CDR3 sequence is CASSFRSGRGFIDTQYF. Here the CDR3 DNA reads TGTGCCAGCAGCTTCCGGAGCGGGAGGGGGTTCATAGATACGCAGTATTTT.

This clonotype was detected a few times. This chain uses TRBV20-1 with TRBJ2-5; D is possibly TRBD1 (5 bases). The CDR3 runs 12 residues. V lost 3 bases to trimming and J lost 2 bases, with 7 bases between them. In germline, CDR1 is DFQATT, CDR2 SNEGSKA (reference sequence). The CDR3 loop reads CSARTDQETQYF. The CDR3 DNA reads as TGCAGTGCTAGGACAGATCAAGAGACCCAGTACTTC.